This TCR beta chain was sequenced in a study of OX40 agonist ivuxolimab in advanced cancers. Notes on the study in general: Relatively little clonal expansion, among the lowest observed, appeared in partial responders at 0.1-3.0 mg/kg.

Notes on this clone: Its antigen is not known.

The germline gives CDR1 SQVTM, CDR2 ANQGSEA. V lost 6 bases and J 1 base, leaving 6 bases between the germline ends. The CDR3 is 11 amino acids. The table came from immunoSEQ multiplex PCR; TCRdb's copy has only in-frame clones and leaves some out. The data contain about 55,000 clones, over 70% of them singletons. The sample in question was CD4+ or CD8+ T cells sorted from blood, obtained in a trial of the OX40 agonist ivuxolimab. V is TRBV29-1 and J is TRBJ1-1; D unclear. The sequence was collected from an adult with an advanced solid tumor such as melanoma, head and neck, liver or kidney cancer. The CDR3 region is CSVPGNTEAFF. The DNA for the CDR3 is TGCAGCGTCCCGGGGAACACTGAAGCTTTCTTT.